The clone carrying this TCR beta chain occurred a few times. The antigen remains undetermined. TCRdb reprocessed the reads via MiXCR and lists one record per CDR3 protein. This table has under 850,000 distinct CDR3 sequences, around 32% appearing once. The record originates from a study of T cell repertoires in cytomegalovirus infection. About the study: Selected CMV epitopes included recently identified HLA-C-restricted ones as well as well-studied HLA-B-restricted ones. Public TCR beta signatures were indicative of both CMV infection and a matching HLA type.

Study results and caveats: The cumulative frequency of public TCR beta families identified carriers of CMV plus the relevant HLA. The response measured ex vivo was dominated by TCR beta clonotypes (HLA-C-restricted and CMV-specific).

The sequencing here drew on cultured PBMCs, taken from culture after CMV antigen stimulation. This sequence was found in a human donor in good health (CMV status not recorded). Some clones in this sample may be carry-over from other donors' samples.

The DNA for the CDR3 is TGCAGTGCTAGAGGTTCGGGGGGCTCGGTCGATACGCAGTATTTT. It codes for CSARGSGGSVDTQYF. This chain joins TRBV20-1 and TRBJ2-3; possibly TRBD2 for D (7 bases). V was pared by 1 base and J by 6 bases, with 17 bases between. Germline V gene lookup returns CDR1 DFQATT and CDR2 SNEGSKA (reference sequence). The CDR3 is 15 amino acids.